The next 28 T cell receptor beta chains were all read from a single sample in a study of T cell responses to AZD1222 COVID-19 vaccine. The data were produced by immunoSEQ multiplex PCR, yet TCRdb's version contains in-frame clones alone and is incomplete. The sample shows more than 150,000 clones, roughly 92% of them seen only once. The source was peripheral blood, collected on day 0 of AZD1222 vaccination. The receptors here all came from an adult in good health.

The CDR3 reads CASSLTSGGFYEQYV. The CDR3 nucleotides read TGTGCCAGCAGTTTGACTAGCGGGGGGTTCTACGAGCAGTACGTC. The J gene is TRBJ2-7, the V gene TRBV6-5; 13 bases align to TRBD2. The junction had 3 bases not matched to a gene; V was cut back by 4 bases and J by 3 bases. The CDR3 runs to 15 residues. CDR1 and CDR2 (germline): MNHEY, SVGAGI.

The gene calls are TRBV2 and TRBJ1-2; tentatively, D is TRBD1 (6 bases). Germline CDR1 and CDR2: SNHLY and FYNNEI. Trimming pared 3 bases from V and 3 bases from J, leaving 8 bases between. The CDR3 has 13 amino acids. The CDR3 DNA reads as TGTGCCAGCAGTGAGGAGGGGGACTATGGCTACACCTTC. It encodes CASSEEGDYGYTF.

V is TRBV2 and J is TRBJ2-1; 7 nucleotides align to TRBD2. Trimming cost V 7 bases and J 7 bases; bases outside gene matches: 7. Germline lookup yields CDR1 SNHLY and CDR2 FYNNEI. This CDR3 has 13 amino acids. In DNA form, the CDR3 reads TGTGCCAGCAAAAGCGGGACCCGGAATGAGCAGTTCTTC. Encoded protein: CASKSGTRNEQFF.

J is TRBJ1-1 and V is TRBV28; tentative D call: TRBD1 (6 bases). There are 14 residues in the CDR3. CDR1 MDHEN and CDR2 SYDVKM come from the germline V gene. Trimming removed 7 bases from V and 3 bases from J, with 15 bases in between. CDR3 in DNA: TGTGCCAGCAAGGACGGACAGCCCCACACTGAAGCTTTCTTT. It encodes CASKDGQPHTEAFF.

V is TRBV3-1 (or the pseudogene TRBV3-2) and J is TRBJ1-6; D gene uncertain. The V end lost 3 bases, the J end lost 7 bases, and 16 bases lay between the germline ends. CDR1 is LGHDT and CDR2 is YNNKEL in the germline V gene (reference sequence). The CDR3 totals 16 residues. The CDR3 DNA reads TGTGCCAGCAGCCACATGGCCCCGGCGGGGAATTCACCCCTCCACTTT. Its translation: CASSHMAPAGNSPLHF.

V is TRBV18 and J is TRBJ1-1; no firm D call. CDR1 and CDR2 from the germline V gene are KGHSH and LQKENI. Trimming left V 4 bases short and J 7 bases short, with 10 bases between. This CDR3 has 12 amino acids. CDR3 in amino acids: CASSLRRYEAFF. Written as DNA, the CDR3 is TGTGCCAGCTCACTACGACGGTATGAAGCTTTCTTT.

The chain combines TRBV18 with TRBJ2-7; the D call may be TRBD1 or TRBD2 (5 bases each). This CDR3 contains 12 residues. With 3 bases removed from V and 5 bases from J, the gap between germline ends came to 8 bases. The germline gives CDR1 KGHSH, CDR2 LQKENI. CDR3 bases: TGTGCCAGCTCACCGGGGGTCGACGAGCAGTACTTC. This codes for CASSPGVDEQYF.

The chain combines TRBV11-1 with TRBJ2-1, with 9 bases lining up with TRBD1. The junction had 11 bases not matched to a gene; V was cut back by 5 bases and J by 6 bases. The CDR3 runs to 16 residues. CDR1 SGHAT and CDR2 FQDESV come from the germline V gene (reference sequence). CDR3 in DNA: TGTGCCAGCAGCACTCGGCGACAGGGGGTTACCAATGAGCAGTTCTTC. Protein: CASSTRRQGVTNEQFF.

This clone was found once. This sequence joins TRBV30 and TRBJ1-2; unclear D gene. This CDR3 has 12 residues. Germline-derived CDR1 and CDR2 are GTSNPN and SVGIG (reference sequence). Trimming cost V 0 bases and J 4 bases, with 6 bases left between them. This CDR3 is CAWSVSLYGYTF. CDR3 nucleotides: TGTGCCTGGAGTGTCTCCCTCTATGGCTACACCTTC.

The rearrangement joins TRBV10-3 to TRBJ2-2, with D perhaps matching TRBD1 (5 bases). The V and J ends lost 4 bases and 0 bases respectively, with 9 bases between them. The CDR3 loop spans 15 amino acids. Looked up from germline, CDR1 is ENHRY and CDR2 is SYGVKD. The CDR3 loop is CAISAGPANTGELFF. Here the CDR3 DNA reads TGTGCCATCAGTGCAGGGCCCGCGAACACCGGGGAGCTGTTTTTT.

The CDR3 DNA sequence: TGCGCCAGCAGCCAAGTGTATGACAGCTCCTACGAGCAGTACGTC. Residues: CASSQVYDSSYEQYV. The chain has TRBV4-3 and TRBJ2-7; D might be TRBD1 (5 bases). The germline gives CDR1 LGHNA, CDR2 YSLEER. V lost 1 base and J 0 bases, leaving 10 bases between the germline ends. CDR3 length equals 15 residues.

V is TRBV18 and J is TRBJ2-7, with D tentatively TRBD1 (6 bases). Germline V gives CDR1 KGHSH, CDR2 LQKENI. V was trimmed by 5 bases and J by 7 bases, leaving 15 bases between them. CDR3 size: 13 residues. This CDR3 is CASSDQQGEEQYV. The CDR3 DNA sequence: TGTGCCAGCTCAGACCAACAGGGAGAGGAGCAGTACGTC.

The rearrangement links TRBV5-1 to TRBJ2-3, with 11 bases identical to TRBD2. V lost 4 bases to trimming and J lost 0 bases; unmatched junction nucleotides: 7. The CDR3 is 17 amino acids. Germline lookup yields CDR1 SGHRS and CDR2 YFSETQ. CDR3 DNA: TGCGCCAGCAGCCGGCCCGGGACTAGCGGCAGCACAGATACGCAGTATTTT. Its translation: CASSRPGTSGSTDTQYF.

This chain links TRBV6-4 with TRBJ2-7, with D possibly being TRBD2 (5 bases). Per germline, CDR1 MRHNA and CDR2 SNTAGT. The CDR3 runs to 13 residues. The V and J ends lost 2 bases and 7 bases respectively, with 12 bases between them. The CDR3: CASSDEDSREQYV. The CDR3 region has the DNA TGTGCCAGCAGTGACGAGGACTCGAGGGAGCAGTACGTC.

The chain has TRBV7-2 and TRBJ1-2, with D unclear. V dropped 6 bases and J dropped 8 bases, with 16 bases sitting between them. CDR1 is SGHTA and CDR2 is FQGNSA in the germline V gene. The CDR3 runs to 13 residues. CDR3 nucleotide sequence: TGTGCCAGCAGTTCCTCGGGCCCCGGCGGCTACACCTTC. Translating it yields CASSSSGPGGYTF.

This clone came up once. The rearrangement joins TRBV12-3 or TRBV12-4 to TRBJ2-7; possible D gene TRBD1, 5 bases. With 6 bases removed from V and 0 bases from J, the gap between germline ends came to 9 bases. This CDR3 has 13 amino acids. DNA for the CDR3: TGTGCCAGCAGGAGTGACAGCTCCTACGAGCAGTACTTC. This sequence encodes CASRSDSSYEQYF.

The genes are TRBV5-5 and TRBJ1-1; 10 nucleotides line up with TRBD1. CDR1 and CDR2 from the germline V gene are SGHKS and YYEKEE (reference sequence). The CDR3 spans 13 residues. V lost 4 bases, J lost 10 bases, and 7 bases stayed unmatched. CDR3 amino acids: CASSIDRGQRAFF. The CDR3 DNA sequence: TGTGCCAGCAGCATAGACAGGGGGCAAAGAGCTTTCTTT.

The V call is TRBV2, the J call TRBJ1-2; D perhaps matches TRBD1 (6 bases). Germline V CDR1 and CDR2: SNHLY, FYNNEI. V lost 6 bases to trimming and J lost 4 bases, with 15 bases between them. The CDR3 covers 14 residues. CDR3 nucleotides: TGTGCCAGCAGCATGACAGGAAGCGTCTATGGCTACACCTTC. Amino acids: CASSMTGSVYGYTF.

The chain joins TRBV9 to TRBJ1-5; 7 bases fit TRBD1. Per germline, CDR1 SGDLS and CDR2 YYNGEE. The CDR3 is 14 amino acids. V lost 3 bases, J lost 8 bases, and 8 bases stayed unmatched. The CDR3 spells CASSAGQPGEPQHF. CDR3 nucleotides: TGTGCCAGCAGCGCGGGACAGCCGGGTGAGCCCCAGCATTTT.

The V gene is TRBV2, the J gene TRBJ2-3; D is perhaps TRBD1 (6 bases). V was trimmed by 7 bases and J by 2 bases, leaving 16 bases between them. CDR1 SNHLY and CDR2 FYNNEI come from the germline V gene. This CDR3 spans 15 amino acids. The CDR3: CASTNDRISTDTQYF. CDR3 in DNA: TGTGCCAGCACCAACGACAGGATATCCACAGATACGCAGTATTTT.

The chain has TRBV5-3 and TRBJ2-2; D is perhaps TRBD1 or TRBD2 (5 bases each). TRBV5-3 is designated an ORF whose function remains uncertain. Trimming stripped 0 bases from V and 1 base from J, with 13 bases between. The CDR3 runs to 17 residues. CDR3 bases: TGTGCCAGAAGCTTGGCCAGCCGGGACGGGAACACCGGGGAGCTGTTTTTT. It specifies CARSLASRDGNTGELFF.

Notes on this clone: Other DNA sequences in the same sample also yield this CDR3. This chain links TRBV19 with TRBJ1-1, with D unclear. Trimming left V 1 base short and J 1 base short, with 7 bases between. Germline CDR1 reads LNHDA; CDR2 reads SQIVND (reference sequence). The CDR3 runs 14 residues. CDR3 bases: TGTGCCAGTAGTATAGGAGCCGGGAACACTGAAGCTTTCTTT. This encodes CASSIGAGNTEAFF.

This chain connects TRBV11-2 to TRBJ2-3; 7 bases fit TRBD2. The CDR3 length is 13 residues. The V gene end was trimmed by 8 bases and the J gene end by 4 bases; junction bases not matched to a gene: 6. The germline V gene has CDR1 SGHAT and CDR2 FQNNGV. This CDR3 is CASSGGMADTQYF. The CDR3 DNA reads as TGTGCCAGCTCGGGGGGTATGGCAGATACGCAGTATTTT. The whole variable domain, remainder taken from reference TRBV11-2 and TRBJ2-3, is EAGVAQSPRYKIIEKRQSVAFWCNPISGHATLYWYQQILGQGPKLLIQFQNNGVVDDSQLPKDRFSAERLKGVDSTLKIQPAKLEDSAVYLCASSGGMADTQYFGPGTRLTVL.

There are a few counts of this clone. The chain couples TRBV6-1 to TRBJ1-1, with 8 bases identical to TRBD1. From germline, CDR1 is MNHNS and CDR2 SASEGT. Germline trimming cut 1 base from V and 2 bases from J; bases unmatched to any gene: 6. CDR3 size: 16 residues. CDR3 nucleotides: TGTGCCAGCAGTGAAGAGGGGGGGACAGGAAACACTGAAGCTTTCTTT. This gives the protein CASSEEGGTGNTEAFF.

The chain links TRBV13 to TRBJ2-5; 7 bases are a match to TRBD2. Germline V gene lookup returns CDR1 PRHDT and CDR2 FYEKMQ (reference sequence). V was clipped by 3 bases and J by 8 bases; unmatched bases: 9. The CDR3 covers 14 residues. The chain's CDR3 is CASSFGTNPFTQYF. The CDR3 region has the DNA TGTGCCAGCAGCTTTGGGACTAACCCGTTTACCCAGTACTTC.

This chain uses TRBV5-1 with TRBJ1-1; D is possibly TRBD1 (5 bases). This CDR3 is built from 13 residues. Trimming left V 4 bases short and J 3 bases short, with 10 bases between. Germline-derived CDR1 and CDR2 are SGHRS and YFSETQ. The CDR3 spells CASSPRGDTEAFF. CDR3 DNA: TGCGCCAGCAGCCCGCGGGGCGACACTGAAGCTTTCTTT.

This clone was found once. The chain employs TRBV9 and TRBJ1-3; D call uncertain. Per the germline V gene, CDR1 is SGDLS and CDR2 is YYNGEE. Trimming removed 6 bases at V and 0 bases at J, with 13 bases between. The CDR3 sequence is 15 residues long. CDR3 DNA: TGTGCCAGCAACGAAAAAGGACTCTCTGGAAACACCATATATTTT. This sequence encodes CASNEKGLSGNTIYF.

This clone was observed a few times. V and J are TRBV12-3 or TRBV12-4 and TRBJ1-5; D gene unclear. The CDR3 loop spans 12 amino acids. V shed 6 bases and J shed 1 base, with 4 bases lying between them. CDR3 coding DNA: TGTGCCAGCAGGTGGAGCAATCAGCCCCAGCATTTT. Its protein is CASRWSNQPQHF.